A selection of T cell receptor beta chains follows, all from one sample in a study of vaccination effects on CD4 cells after COVID-19. Method: immunoSEQ multiplex PCR; TCRdb's copy keeps in-frame clones and lacks some. Of some 36,000 clones detected, around 67% appear once; the ten largest clones hold just over 4%. These TCRs' antigens remain unknown. This sample comprised CD4+ T cells from PBMCs cultured without peptide, obtained before COVID-19 vaccination. Receptors were obtained from a human donor who received a COVID-19 vaccine. CDR3s include the opening cysteine and the closing phenylalanine or tryptophan.

V: TRBV5-8
J: TRBJ1-2
CDR3: CASSFRDSSPNYGYTF

V: TRBV30
J: TRBJ1-3
CDR3: CAWIGQNSGNTIYF

V: TRBV6-1
J: TRBJ2-7
CDR3: CASSLYGEQYF

V: TRBV3-1/TRBV3-2
J: TRBJ2-1
CDR3: CASSPRTSGRLYNEQFF

V: TRBV23-1
J: TRBJ2-1
CDR3: CASAHFECEQFF

V: TRBV6-5
J: TRBJ2-7
CDR3: CASSYSETGSYEQYF

V: TRBV10-1
J: TRBJ1-1
CDR3: CASSESGGTEAFF

V: TRBV12-5
J: TRBJ1-2
CDR3: CASGLVRGMPYGYTF

V: TRBV9
J: TRBJ2-3
CDR3: CASSAHQRGGDTQYF

V: TRBV20-1
J: TRBJ2-5
CDR3: CSASPGTTRETQYF

V: TRBV19
J: TRBJ1-4
CDR3: CASSGTGGEKLFF

V: TRBV19
J: TRBJ2-3
CDR3: CASSQSSDTQYF

V: TRBV6-6
J: TRBJ2-2
CDR3: CASRFAEPTGELFF

V: TRBV6-1
J: TRBJ2-5
CDR3: CASSGGFTGDGETQYF

V: TRBV6-5
J: TRBJ2-2
CDR3: CASRTGLANTGELFF

V: TRBV15
J: TRBJ2-2
CDR3: CATSRGATSEITGELFF

V: TRBV10-3
J: TRBJ2-7
CDR3: CAISGGTAKGGYEQYF

V: TRBV7-9
J: TRBJ1-6
CDR3: CASSLAGGQTNSPLHF

V: TRBV28
J: TRBJ2-7
CDR3: CASSQPGGLGYEQYF

V: TRBV6-6
J: TRBJ1-2
CDR3: CASSLLRERDGYTF

V: TRBV7-8
J: TRBJ2-5
CDR3: CASSLARQGVEETQYF

V: TRBV27
J: TRBJ1-6
CDR3: CASSSNSGSPLHF

V: TRBV5-1
J: TRBJ2-6
CDR3: CASSPGTGLLRSGANVLTF

V: TRBV18
J: TRBJ1-1
CDR3: CASSLAGKATDMNTEAFF

V: TRBV14
J: TRBJ1-2
CDR3: CASSQDWGTNYGYTF

V: TRBV7-9
J: TRBJ1-5
CDR3: CASSSGANQPQHF

V: TRBV19
J: TRBJ1-5
CDR3: CASSISGQGIGSDQPQHF

V: TRBV18
J: TRBJ2-3
CDR3: CASSPRLAGDRTDTQYF

V: TRBV29-1
J: TRBJ2-7
CDR3: CSVETGGDEQYF

V: TRBV10-2
J: TRBJ2-3
CDR3: CASSESPGTTDTQYF